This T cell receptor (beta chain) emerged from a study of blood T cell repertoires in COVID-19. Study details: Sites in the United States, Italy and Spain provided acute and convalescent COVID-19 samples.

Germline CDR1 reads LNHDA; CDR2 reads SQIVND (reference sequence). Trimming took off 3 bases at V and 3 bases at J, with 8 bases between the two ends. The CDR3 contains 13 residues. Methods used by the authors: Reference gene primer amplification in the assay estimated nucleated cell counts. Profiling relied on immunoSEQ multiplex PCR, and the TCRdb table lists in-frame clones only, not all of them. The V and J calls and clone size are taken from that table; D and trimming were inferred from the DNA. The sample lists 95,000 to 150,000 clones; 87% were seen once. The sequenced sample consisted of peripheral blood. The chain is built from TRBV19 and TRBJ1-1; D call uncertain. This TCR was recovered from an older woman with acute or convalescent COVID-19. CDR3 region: CASSMRQYTEAFF. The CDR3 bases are TGTGCCAGTAGTATGAGGCAGTACACTGAAGCTTTCTTT.